This T cell receptor (beta chain) was sequenced for a study of cytomegalovirus exposure and HLA in healthy donors. Comments on this clone: Its specificity is unknown.

PCR amplification relied on 60 Vbeta primers (plus 13 Jbeta primers). Generated by immunoSEQ multiplex PCR, the TCRdb table keeps only in-frame clones and is missing some. Here the sample spans about 150,000 clones, 70% to 80% being singletons. Study-wide results and caveats: Most CMV-associated TCR beta chains were later found to appear HLA-restricted.

The V end was cut by 1 base, the J end by 7 bases, with 8 bases between. The CDR3 has 13 amino acids. Germline CDR1 SNHLY, CDR2 FYNNEI. The chain joins TRBV2 to TRBJ1-5; D is undetermined. The origin of this receptor is a man aged 30 to 45 in good health and CMV-seronegative. Sequencing was performed on PBMCs. The CDR3 sequence is CASSEDLRQPQHF. The CDR3 coding sequence is TGTGCCAGCAGTGAAGACTTAAGACAGCCCCAGCATTTT.